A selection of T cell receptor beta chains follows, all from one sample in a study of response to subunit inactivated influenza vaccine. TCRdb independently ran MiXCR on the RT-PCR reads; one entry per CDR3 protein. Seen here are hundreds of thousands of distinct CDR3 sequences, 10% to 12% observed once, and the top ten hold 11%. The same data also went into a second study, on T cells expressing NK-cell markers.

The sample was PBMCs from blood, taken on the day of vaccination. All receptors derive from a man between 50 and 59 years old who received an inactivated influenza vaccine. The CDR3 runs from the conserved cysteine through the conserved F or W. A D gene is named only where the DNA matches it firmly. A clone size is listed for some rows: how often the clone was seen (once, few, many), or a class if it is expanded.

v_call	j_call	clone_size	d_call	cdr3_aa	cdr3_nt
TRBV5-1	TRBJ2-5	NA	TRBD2	CASSLGMGASGRWLQETQYF	TGCGCCAGCAGCTTGGGAATGGGCGCTAGCGGGAGGTGGCTTCAAGAGACCCAGTACTTC
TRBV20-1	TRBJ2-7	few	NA	CSAKTDLTYEQYF	TGCAGTGCTAAAACAGACCTCACCTACGAGCAGTACTTC
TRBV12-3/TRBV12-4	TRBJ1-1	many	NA	CASSFRGASTEAFF	TGTGCCAGCAGTTTTCGGGGAGCTTCCACTGAAGCTTTCTTT
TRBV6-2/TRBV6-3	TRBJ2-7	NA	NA	CASSFRQSPYEQYF	TGTGCCAGCAGCTTCCGACAGAGTCCCTACGAGCAGTACTTC
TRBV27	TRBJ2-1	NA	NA	CASSLKSGEHYNEQFF	TGTGCCAGCAGTTTAAAGTCGGGGGAGCACTACAATGAGCAGTTCTTC
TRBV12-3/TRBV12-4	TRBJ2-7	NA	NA	CASSPRTVLWGYEQYF	TGTGCCAGCAGTCCCCGGACAGTCCTTTGGGGCTACGAGCAGTACTTC
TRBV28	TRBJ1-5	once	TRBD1	CASSGFSGTGGFGQPQHF	TGTGCCAGCAGTGGTTTTTCGGGGACAGGGGGCTTTGGGCAGCCCCAGCATTTT
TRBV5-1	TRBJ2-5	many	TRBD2	CASSSGGGSGETQYF	TGCGCCAGCAGCTCCGGGGGGGGCAGCGGTGAGACCCAGTACTTC
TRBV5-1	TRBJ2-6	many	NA	CASSLGTFLSGANVLTF	TGCGCCAGCAGCTTGGGGACATTCCTCTCTGGGGCCAACGTCCTGACTTTC
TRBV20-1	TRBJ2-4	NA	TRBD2	CSATWTSGVKNIQYF	TGCAGTGCTACCTGGACTAGCGGTGTCAAAAACATTCAGTACTTC
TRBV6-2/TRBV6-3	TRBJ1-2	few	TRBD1	CASRATGSGTGYTF	TGTGCCAGCAGAGCGACAGGGTCCGGGACTGGCTACACCTTC
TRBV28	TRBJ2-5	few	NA	CASRGGGTQETQYF	TGTGCCAGCAGGGGCGGTGGGACCCAAGAGACCCAGTACTTC
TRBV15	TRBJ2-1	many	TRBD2	CATSASGSYNEQFF	TGTGCCACCAGCGCTAGCGGCTCCTACAATGAGCAGTTCTTC
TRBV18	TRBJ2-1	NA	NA	CASSVRDNRPHEQFF	TGTGCCAGCTCAGTTCGGGACAACCGCCCCCATGAGCAGTTCTTC